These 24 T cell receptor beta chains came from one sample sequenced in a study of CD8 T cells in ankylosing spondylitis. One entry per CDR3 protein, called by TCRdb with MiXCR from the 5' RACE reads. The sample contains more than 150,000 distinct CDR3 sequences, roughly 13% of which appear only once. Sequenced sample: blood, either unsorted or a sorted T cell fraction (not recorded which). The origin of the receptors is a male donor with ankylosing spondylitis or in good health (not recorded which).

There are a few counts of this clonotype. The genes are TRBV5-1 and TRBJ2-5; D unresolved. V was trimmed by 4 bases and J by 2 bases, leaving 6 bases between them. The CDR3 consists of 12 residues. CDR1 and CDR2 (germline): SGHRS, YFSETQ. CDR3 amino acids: CASSTFQETQYF. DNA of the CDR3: TGCGCCAGCAGCACCTTTCAAGAGACCCAGTACTTC.

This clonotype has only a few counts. For the CDR3, the DNA is TGTGCCAGTAGTATTCAAAGGCAGTTCTTC. It is translated as CASSIQRQFF. This chain joins TRBV19 and TRBJ2-1; D ambiguous. Deletions cut 3 bases from V and 12 bases from J, with 6 bases between. The CDR3 has 10 amino acids. CDR1 is LNHDA, CDR2 SQIVND, per germline (reference sequence).

The chain's CDR3 is CASSYSGRVEKLFF. CDR3 sequence (DNA): TGTGCCAGCAGTTACTCCGGGAGGGTCGAAAAACTGTTTTTT. The rearrangement joins TRBV6-5 to TRBJ1-4; D unresolved. The CDR3 spans 14 residues. The germline V gene encodes CDR1 MNHEY and CDR2 SVGAGI. V gave up 0 bases and J gave up 8 bases, with 10 bases separating them.

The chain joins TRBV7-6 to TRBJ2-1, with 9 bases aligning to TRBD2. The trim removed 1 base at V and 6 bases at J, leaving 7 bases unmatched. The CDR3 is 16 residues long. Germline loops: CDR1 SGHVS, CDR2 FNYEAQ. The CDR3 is CASSLGISGRGNEQFF. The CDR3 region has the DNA TGTGCCAGCAGCTTAGGGATTAGCGGGAGAGGCAATGAGCAGTTCTTC.

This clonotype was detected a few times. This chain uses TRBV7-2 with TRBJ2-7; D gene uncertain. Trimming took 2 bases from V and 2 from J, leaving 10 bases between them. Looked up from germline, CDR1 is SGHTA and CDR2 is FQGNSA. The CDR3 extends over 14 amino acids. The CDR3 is CASSLSGLPYEQYF. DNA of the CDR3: TGTGCCAGCAGCTTATCCGGCCTCCCCTACGAGCAGTACTTC.

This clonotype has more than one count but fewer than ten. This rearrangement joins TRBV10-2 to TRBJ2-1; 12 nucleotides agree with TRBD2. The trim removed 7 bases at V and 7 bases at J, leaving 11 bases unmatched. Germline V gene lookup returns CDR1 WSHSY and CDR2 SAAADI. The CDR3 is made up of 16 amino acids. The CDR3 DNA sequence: TGCGCCAGCAAGCCCTCCCCGGGACTAGCGGGTAATGAGCAGTTCTTC. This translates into CASKPSPGLAGNEQFF.

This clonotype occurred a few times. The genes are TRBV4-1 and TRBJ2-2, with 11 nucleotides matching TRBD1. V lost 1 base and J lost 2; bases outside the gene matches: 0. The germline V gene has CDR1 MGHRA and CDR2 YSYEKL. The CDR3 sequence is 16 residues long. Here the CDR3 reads CASSQGTGGNTGELFF. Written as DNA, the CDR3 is TGCGCCAGCAGCCAAGGGACAGGGGGCAACACCGGGGAGCTGTTTTTT.

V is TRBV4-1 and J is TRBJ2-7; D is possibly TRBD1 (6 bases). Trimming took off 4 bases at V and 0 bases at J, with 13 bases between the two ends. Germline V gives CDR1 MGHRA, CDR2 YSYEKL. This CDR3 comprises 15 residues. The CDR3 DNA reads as TGCGCCAGCAGCCCTCAGGGGTCCAGCTCCTACGAGCAGTACTTC. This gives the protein CASSPQGSSSYEQYF.

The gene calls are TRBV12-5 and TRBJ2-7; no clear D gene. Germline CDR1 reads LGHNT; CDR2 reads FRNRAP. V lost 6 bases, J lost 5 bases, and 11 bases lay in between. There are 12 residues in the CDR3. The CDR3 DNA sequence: TGTGCTAGTGGATTTATCATCCACGAGCAGTACTTC. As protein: CASGFIIHEQYF. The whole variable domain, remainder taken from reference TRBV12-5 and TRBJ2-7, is DARVTQTPRHKVTEMGQEVTMRCQPILGHNTVFWYRQTMMQGLELLAYFRNRAPLDDSGMPKDRFSAEMPDATLATLKIQPSEPRDSAVYFCASGFIIHEQYFGPGTRLTVT.

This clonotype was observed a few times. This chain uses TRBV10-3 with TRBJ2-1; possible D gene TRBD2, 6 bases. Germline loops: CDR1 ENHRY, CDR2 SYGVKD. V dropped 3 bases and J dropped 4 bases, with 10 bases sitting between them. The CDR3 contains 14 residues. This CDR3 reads CAISDSGTYNEQFF. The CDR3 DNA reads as TGTGCCATCAGTGATTCCGGGACTTACAATGAGCAGTTCTTC.

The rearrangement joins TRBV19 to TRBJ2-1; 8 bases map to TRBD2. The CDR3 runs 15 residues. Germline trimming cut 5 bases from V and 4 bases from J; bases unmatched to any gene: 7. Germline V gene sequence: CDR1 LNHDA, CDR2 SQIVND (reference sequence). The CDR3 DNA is TGTGCCAGTAGTCCCCCAGCGGGGGAGTACAATGAGCAGTTCTTC. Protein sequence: CASSPPAGEYNEQFF.

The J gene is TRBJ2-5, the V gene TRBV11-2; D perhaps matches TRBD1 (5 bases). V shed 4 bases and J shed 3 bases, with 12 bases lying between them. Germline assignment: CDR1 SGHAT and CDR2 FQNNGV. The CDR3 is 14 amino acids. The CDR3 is CASSSGGAEETQYF. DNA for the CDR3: TGTGCCAGCAGCTCGGGTGGGGCTGAAGAGACCCAGTACTTC.

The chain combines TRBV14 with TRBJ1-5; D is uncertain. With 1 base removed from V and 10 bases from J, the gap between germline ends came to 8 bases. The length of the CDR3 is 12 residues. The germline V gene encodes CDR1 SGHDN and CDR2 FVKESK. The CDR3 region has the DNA TGTGCCAGCAGCCAAGGCTTAGGTCCCCAGCATTTT. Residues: CASSQGLGPQHF.

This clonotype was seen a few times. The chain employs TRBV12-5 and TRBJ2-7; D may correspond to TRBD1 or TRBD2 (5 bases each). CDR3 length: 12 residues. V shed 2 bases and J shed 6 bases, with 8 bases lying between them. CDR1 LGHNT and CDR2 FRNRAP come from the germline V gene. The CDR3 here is CASGLSGAEQYF. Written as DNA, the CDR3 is TGTGCTAGTGGTTTGTCCGGGGCCGAGCAGTACTTC.

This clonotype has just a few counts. In DNA form, the CDR3 reads TGTGCCAGCAGCAAAGAAACGATAACGGGGGAGCAGTTCTTC. As protein: CASSKETITGEQFF. The gene calls are TRBV21-1 and TRBJ2-1. TRBV21-1 is classified as a pseudogene. The CDR3 extends over 14 amino acids.

The CDR3 DNA follows: TGTGCCTGGAGTGTAGGAATAGCAGGGGCCAGGTCCGGGGAGCTGTTTTTT. As protein: CAWSVGIAGARSGELFF. The chain combines TRBV30 with TRBJ2-2; possible D gene TRBD1, 6 bases. Germline CDR1 is GTSNPN and CDR2 is SVGIG (reference sequence). V was trimmed by 0 bases and J by 6 bases, leaving 20 bases between them. This CDR3 spans 17 amino acids.

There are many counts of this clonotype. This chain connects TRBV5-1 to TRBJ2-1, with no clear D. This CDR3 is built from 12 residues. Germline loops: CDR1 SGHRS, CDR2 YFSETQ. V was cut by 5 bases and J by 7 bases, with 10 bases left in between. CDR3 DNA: TGCGCCAGCAGGGGTGGTGGGAATGAGCAGTTCTTC. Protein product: CASRGGGNEQFF. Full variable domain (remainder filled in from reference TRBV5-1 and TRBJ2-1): KAGVTQTPRYLIKTRGQQVTLSCSPISGHRSVSWYQQTPGQGLQFLFEYFSETQRNKGNFPGRFSGRQFSNSRSEMNVSTLELGDSALYLCASRGGGNEQFFGPGTRLTVL.

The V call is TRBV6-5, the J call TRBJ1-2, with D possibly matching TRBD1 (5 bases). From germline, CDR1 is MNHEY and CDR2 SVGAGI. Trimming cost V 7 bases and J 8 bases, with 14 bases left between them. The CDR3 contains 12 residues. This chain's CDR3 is CASKTQGVGYTF. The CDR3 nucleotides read TGTGCCAGCAAGACCCAGGGCGTAGGCTACACCTTC.

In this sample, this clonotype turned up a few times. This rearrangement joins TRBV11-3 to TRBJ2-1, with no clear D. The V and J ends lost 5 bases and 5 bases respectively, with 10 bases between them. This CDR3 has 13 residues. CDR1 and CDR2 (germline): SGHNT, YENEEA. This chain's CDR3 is CASSPIDHNEQFF. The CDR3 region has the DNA TGTGCCAGCAGCCCAATTGACCACAATGAGCAGTTCTTC.

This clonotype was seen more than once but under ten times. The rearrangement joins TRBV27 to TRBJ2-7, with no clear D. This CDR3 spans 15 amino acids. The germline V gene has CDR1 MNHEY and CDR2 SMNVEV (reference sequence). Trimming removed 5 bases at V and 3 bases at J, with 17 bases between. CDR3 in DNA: TGTGCCAGCAGTCCCGTCAAAGGAGCTATCTACGAGCAGTACTTC. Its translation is CASSPVKGAIYEQYF.

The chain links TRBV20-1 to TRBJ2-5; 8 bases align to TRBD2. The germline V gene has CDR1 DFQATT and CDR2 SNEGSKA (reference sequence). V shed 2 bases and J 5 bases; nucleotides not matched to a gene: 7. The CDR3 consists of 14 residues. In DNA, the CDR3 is TGCAGTGCTAGAAGCGGGGGCCTTATGGAGACCCAGTACTTC. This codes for CSARSGGLMETQYF.

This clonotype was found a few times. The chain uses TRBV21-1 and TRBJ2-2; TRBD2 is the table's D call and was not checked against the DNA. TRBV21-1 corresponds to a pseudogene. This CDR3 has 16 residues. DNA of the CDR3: TGTGCCAGCAGCAAAGGGGTCGGGAGGGACACCGGGGAGCTGTTTTTT. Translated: CASSKGVGRDTGELFF.

The CDR3 DNA reads as TGTGCCAGCGGGGACAGTCGCTCCTACAATGAGCAGTTCTTC. Translated: CASGDSRSYNEQFF. The J gene is TRBJ2-1, the V gene TRBV12-3 or TRBV12-4; TRBD1 matches 7 bases. The CDR3 loop spans 14 amino acids. Germline trimming cut 8 bases from V and 0 bases from J; bases unmatched to any gene: 4.

The CDR3 sequence: CASNGQGAEGVPTNEKLFF. The CDR3 DNA sequence: TGTGCCAGCAACGGACAGGGGGCAGAGGGGGTTCCAACTAATGAAAAACTGTTTTTT. The V gene is TRBV12-3 or TRBV12-4, the J gene TRBJ1-4, with 11 bases fitting TRBD1. This CDR3 spans 19 amino acids. With V trimmed by 7 bases and J by 0 bases, 13 bases remained unmatched.